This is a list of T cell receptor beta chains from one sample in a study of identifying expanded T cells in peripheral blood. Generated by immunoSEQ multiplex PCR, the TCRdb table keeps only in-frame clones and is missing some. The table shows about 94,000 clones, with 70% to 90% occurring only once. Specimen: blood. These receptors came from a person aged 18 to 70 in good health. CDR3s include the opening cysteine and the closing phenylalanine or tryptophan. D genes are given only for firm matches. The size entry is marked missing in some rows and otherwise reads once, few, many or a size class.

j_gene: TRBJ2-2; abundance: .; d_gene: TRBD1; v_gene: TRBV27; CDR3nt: TGTGCCAGCAAGACTGGGCAGGGGACAGCCGGGGAGCTGTTTTTT; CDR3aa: CASKTGQGTAGELFF
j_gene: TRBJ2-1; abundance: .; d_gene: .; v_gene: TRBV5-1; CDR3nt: TGCGCCAGCAGCTTACAGGCCTCCGGAAGCAGGAGCTCCTACAATGAGCAGTTCTTC; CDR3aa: CASSLQASGSRSSYNEQFF
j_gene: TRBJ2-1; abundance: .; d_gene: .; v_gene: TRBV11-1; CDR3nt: TGTGCCAGCAGCGCGGCGGGTCGGCTCTCCTACAATGAGCAGTTCTTC; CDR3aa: CASSAAGRLSYNEQFF
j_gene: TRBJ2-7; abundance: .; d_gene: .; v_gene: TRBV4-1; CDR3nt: TGCGCCAGCAGCCAAATGTCAGGGACAAACTACGAGCAGTACTTC; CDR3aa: CASSQMSGTNYEQYF
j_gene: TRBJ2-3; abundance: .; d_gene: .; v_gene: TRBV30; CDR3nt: TGTGCCTGGAGAACTAACACAGATACGCAGTATTTT; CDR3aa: CAWRTNTDTQYF
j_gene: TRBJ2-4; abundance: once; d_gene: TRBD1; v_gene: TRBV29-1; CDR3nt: TGCAGCGCTAGGACAGGCGGTAACATTCAGTACTTC; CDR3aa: CSARTGGNIQYF
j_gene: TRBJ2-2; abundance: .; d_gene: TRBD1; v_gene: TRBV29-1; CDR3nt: TGCAGCGTTGGGGACAGGCCGAACACCGGGGAGCTGTTTTTT; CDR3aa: CSVGDRPNTGELFF
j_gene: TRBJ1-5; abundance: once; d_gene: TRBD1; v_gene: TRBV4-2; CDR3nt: TGTGCCAGCAGCCAAGAGCTGGACAGGGGACAGCCCCAGCATTTT; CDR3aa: CASSQELDRGQPQHF
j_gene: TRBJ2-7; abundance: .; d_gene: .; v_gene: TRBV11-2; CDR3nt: TGTGCCAGCAGCTTAGCGAGGGGCGCAGGCTACGAGCAGTACTTC; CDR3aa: CASSLARGAGYEQYF
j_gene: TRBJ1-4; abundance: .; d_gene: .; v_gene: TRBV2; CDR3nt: TGTGCCAGCAGTGACTCCCTATCTAATGAAAAACTGTTTTTT; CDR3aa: CASSDSLSNEKLFF
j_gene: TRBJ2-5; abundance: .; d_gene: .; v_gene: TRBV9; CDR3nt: TGTGCCAGCAGCCCGCCGGGCCAAGATTGGGGGACCCAGTACTTC; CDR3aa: CASSPPGQDWGTQYF
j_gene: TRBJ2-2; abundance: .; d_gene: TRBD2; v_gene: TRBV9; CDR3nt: TGTGCCAGCAGCGCGGGGGGACTAGCGACCAGCACCGGGGAGCTGTTTTTT; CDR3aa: CASSAGGLATSTGELFF
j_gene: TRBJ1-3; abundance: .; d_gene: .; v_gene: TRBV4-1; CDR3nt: TGCGCCAGCAGCCAAGAGACCTCGGGTGGGGCCCACTCTGGAAACACCATATATTTT; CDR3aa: CASSQETSGGAHSGNTIYF
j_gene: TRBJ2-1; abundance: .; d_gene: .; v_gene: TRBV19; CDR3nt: TGTGCCAGTAGTAGCCAAACAGCTAGCTCCTACAATGAGCAGTTCTTC; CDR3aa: CASSSQTASSYNEQFF
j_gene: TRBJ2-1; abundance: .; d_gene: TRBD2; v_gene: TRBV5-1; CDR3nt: TGCGCCAGCAGCTTCCTAGACCCGGGACTAGCGGATGAGCAGTTCTTC; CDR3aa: CASSFLDPGLADEQFF
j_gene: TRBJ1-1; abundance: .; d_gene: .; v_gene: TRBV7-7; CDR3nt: TGTGCCAGCAGCTTAATCTCTGGGGCGAACACTGAAGCTTTCTTT; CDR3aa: CASSLISGANTEAFF
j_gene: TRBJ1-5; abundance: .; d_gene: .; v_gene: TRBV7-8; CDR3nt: TGTGCCAGCAGCCCCGGTCAGGGGAGGTTTCAGCCCCAGCATTTT; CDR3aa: CASSPGQGRFQPQHF
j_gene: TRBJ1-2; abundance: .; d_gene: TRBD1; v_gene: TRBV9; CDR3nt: TGTGCCAGCAGCGTGGGACAGGGGTTAGGTAACTATGGCTACACCTTC; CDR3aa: CASSVGQGLGNYGYTF
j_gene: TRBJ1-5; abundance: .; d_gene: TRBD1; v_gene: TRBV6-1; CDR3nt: TGTGCCAGCAGTGTGGACAGGGCCGGTCAGCCCCAGCATTTT; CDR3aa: CASSVDRAGQPQHF
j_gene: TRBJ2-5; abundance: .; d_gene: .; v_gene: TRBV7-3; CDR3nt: TGTGCCTCCGGGACTGCCCGATCGGAGACCCAGTACTTC; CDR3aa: CASGTARSETQYF
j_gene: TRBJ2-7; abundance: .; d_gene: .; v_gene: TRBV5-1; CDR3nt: TGCGCCAGCAGCTTGGCCCACTCGACATCCTACGAGCAGTACTTC; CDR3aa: CASSLAHSTSYEQYF
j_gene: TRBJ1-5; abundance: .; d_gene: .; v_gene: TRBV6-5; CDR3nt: TGTGCCAGCAGGCGCAGGGATTCAAATCAGCCCCAGCATTTT; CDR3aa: CASRRRDSNQPQHF
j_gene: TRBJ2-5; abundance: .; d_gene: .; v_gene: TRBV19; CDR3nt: TGTGCCAGTAGAGGGGACTGGCAAGAGACCCAGTACTTC; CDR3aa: CASRGDWQETQYF
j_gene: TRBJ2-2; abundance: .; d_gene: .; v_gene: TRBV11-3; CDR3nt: TGTGCCAGCAGCCACACAGGAGCATCCGGGGAGCTGTTTTTT; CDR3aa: CASSHTGASGELFF
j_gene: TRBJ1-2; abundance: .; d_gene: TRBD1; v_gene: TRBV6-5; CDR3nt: TGTGCCACCATAAAAGGGACAGGTGGGGCCTATGGCTACACCTTC; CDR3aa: CATIKGTGGAYGYTF
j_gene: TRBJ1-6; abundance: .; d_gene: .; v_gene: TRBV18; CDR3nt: TGTGCCAGCTCACCCCCAGGGGACTCCTATAATTCACCCCTCCACTTT; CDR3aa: CASSPPGDSYNSPLHF
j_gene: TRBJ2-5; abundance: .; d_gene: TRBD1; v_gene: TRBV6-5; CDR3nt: TGTGCCAGCAGTTCCCCTTGGACAGGGCAAGAGACCCAGTACTTC; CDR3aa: CASSSPWTGQETQYF
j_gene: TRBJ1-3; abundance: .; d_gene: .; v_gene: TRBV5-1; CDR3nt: TGCGCCAGCAGCTTGGTGGCAGCCTCTGGAAACACCATATATTTT; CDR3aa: CASSLVAASGNTIYF
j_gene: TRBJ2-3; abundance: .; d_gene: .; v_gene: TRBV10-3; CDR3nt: TGTGCCATCAGTGATCAGCCCCGTACTAGCACAGATACGCAGTATTTT; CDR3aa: CAISDQPRTSTDTQYF
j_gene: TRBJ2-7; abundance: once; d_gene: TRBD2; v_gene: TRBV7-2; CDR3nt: TGTGCCAGCAGCTGGGAGAATAGCGGGAGAAACGAGCAGTACTTC; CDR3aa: CASSWENSGRNEQYF
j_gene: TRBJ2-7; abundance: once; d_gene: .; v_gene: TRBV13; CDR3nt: TGTGCCAGCAGCTTAAAGGAGAAAGGGGGGTACGAGCAGTACTTC; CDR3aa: CASSLKEKGGYEQYF
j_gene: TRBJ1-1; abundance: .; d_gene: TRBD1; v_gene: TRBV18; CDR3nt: TGTGCCAGCTCCCCCTCGGGACAGATTATGAACACTGAAGCTTTCTTT; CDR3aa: CASSPSGQIMNTEAFF
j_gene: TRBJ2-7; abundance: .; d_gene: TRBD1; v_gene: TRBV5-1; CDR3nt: TGCGCCAGCAGCCCAACCGGGACAGGGTTATACGAGCAGTACTTC; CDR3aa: CASSPTGTGLYEQYF
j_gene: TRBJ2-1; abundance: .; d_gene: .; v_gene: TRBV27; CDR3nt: TGTGCCAGCAGCCCGATGTGGGGGGCGAATGAGCAGTTCTTC; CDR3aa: CASSPMWGANEQFF
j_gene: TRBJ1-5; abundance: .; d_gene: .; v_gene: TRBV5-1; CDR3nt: TGCGCCAGCAGCTTGGGCGACAGCATTGGTTTAACGCAGCCCCAGCATTTT; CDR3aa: CASSLGDSIGLTQPQHF
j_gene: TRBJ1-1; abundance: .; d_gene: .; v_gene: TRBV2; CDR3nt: TGTGCCAGCAGTTTTGCGGGGGAGACTGAAGCTTTCTTT; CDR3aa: CASSFAGETEAFF
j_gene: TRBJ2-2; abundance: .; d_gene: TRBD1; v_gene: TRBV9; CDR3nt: TGTGCCAGCAGCGTAGCCGGGACAGGCATCACCGGGGAGCTGTTTTTT; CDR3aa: CASSVAGTGITGELFF
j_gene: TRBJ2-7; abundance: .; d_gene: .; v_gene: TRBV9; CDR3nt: TGTGCCAGCAGCGTCTTGGCTCTCAGCTCCTACGAGCAGTACTTC; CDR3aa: CASSVLALSSYEQYF
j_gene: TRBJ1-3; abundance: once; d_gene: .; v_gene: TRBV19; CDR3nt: TGTGCCAGTAGTATACCGGTCGGAGGGAGCTCTGGAAACACCATATATTTT; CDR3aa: CASSIPVGGSSGNTIYF
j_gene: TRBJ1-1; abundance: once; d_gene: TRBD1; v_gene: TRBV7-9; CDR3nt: TGTGCCAGCAGCAAAGGACAGGGATTTGAAGCTTTCTTT; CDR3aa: CASSKGQGFEAFF
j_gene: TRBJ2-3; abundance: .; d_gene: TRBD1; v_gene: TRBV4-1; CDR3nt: TGCGCCAGCAGCCAACTGACAGGGGGGACAGATACGCAGTATTTT; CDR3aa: CASSQLTGGTDTQYF
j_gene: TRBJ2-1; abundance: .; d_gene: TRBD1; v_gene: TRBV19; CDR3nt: TGTGCCAGTAGTACCGCCGGGACAGGAATATACAATGAGCAGTTCTTC; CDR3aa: CASSTAGTGIYNEQFF
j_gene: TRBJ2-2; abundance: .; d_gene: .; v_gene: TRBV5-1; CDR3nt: TGCGCCAGCAGATACGGCACCGGGGAGCTGTTTTTT; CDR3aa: CASRYGTGELFF
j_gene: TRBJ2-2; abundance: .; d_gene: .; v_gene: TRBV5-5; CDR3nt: TGTGCCAGCAGCTTGCGGTGGACCGGGGAGCTGTTTTTT; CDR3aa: CASSLRWTGELFF
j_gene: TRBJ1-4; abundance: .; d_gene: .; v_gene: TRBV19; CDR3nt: TGTGCCAGTAGTAAAGTATCCACAACTAATGAAAAACTGTTTTTT; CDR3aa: CASSKVSTTNEKLFF
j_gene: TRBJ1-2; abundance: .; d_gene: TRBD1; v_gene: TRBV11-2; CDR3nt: TGTGCCAGCAGCCCCGACAGGGAATGGGGTGGCTACACCTTC; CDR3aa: CASSPDREWGGYTF
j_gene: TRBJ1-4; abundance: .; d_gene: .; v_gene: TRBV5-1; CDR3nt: TGCGCCAGCAGCTTGGCGAGGGGTGTTAATGAAAAACTGTTTTTT; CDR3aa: CASSLARGVNEKLFF
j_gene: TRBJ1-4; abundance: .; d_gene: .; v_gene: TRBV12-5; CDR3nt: TGTGCTAGTGGTTTGGTCCTCGGGACCCCGGGATTGGAAAAACTGTTTTTT; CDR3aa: CASGLVLGTPGLEKLFF
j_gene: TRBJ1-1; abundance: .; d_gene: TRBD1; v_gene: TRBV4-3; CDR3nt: TGCGCCAGCAGCCCCGACAGGGATGGAGGATTGAACACTGAAGCTTTCTTT; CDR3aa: CASSPDRDGGLNTEAFF
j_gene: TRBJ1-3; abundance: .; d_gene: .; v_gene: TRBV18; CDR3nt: TGTGCCAGCTCACCAAACGGACAGTTCCTCTCTGGAAACACCATATATTTT; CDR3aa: CASSPNGQFLSGNTIYF
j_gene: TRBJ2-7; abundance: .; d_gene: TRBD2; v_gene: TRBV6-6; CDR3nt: TGTGCCAGCAGTACGCACCGGGGGGGCCACTACGAGCAGTACTTC; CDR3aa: CASSTHRGGHYEQYF
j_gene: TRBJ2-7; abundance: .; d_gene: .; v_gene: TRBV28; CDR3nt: TGTGCCAGCAGTTTACCCCCCGGGGCAGGGAGCTCCTACGAGCAGTACTTC; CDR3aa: CASSLPPGAGSSYEQYF